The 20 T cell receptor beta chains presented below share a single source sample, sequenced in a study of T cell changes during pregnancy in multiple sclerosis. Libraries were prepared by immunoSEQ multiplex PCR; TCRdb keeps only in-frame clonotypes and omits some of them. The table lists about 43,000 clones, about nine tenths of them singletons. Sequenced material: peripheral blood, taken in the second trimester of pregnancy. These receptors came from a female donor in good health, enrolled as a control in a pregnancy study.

The DNA of the CDR3 is TGCAGCGTTGAACTCCAGTCATATGGCTACACCTTC. Amino acid sequence: CSVELQSYGYTF. V usage is TRBV29-1 and J usage is TRBJ1-2, with D unresolved. Between the trimmed V and J ends, which lost 2 bases and 5 bases, there was a span of 9 bases. Germline V lookup: CDR1 SQVTM, CDR2 ANQGSEA. The CDR3 contains 12 residues.

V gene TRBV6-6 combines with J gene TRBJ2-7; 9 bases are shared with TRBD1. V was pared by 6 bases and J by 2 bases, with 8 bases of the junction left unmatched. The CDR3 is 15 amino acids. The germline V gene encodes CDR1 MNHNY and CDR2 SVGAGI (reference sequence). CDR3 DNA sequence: TGTGCCAGCAGGGCAGGACAGGGGCCAGCCTACGAGCAGTACTTC. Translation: CASRAGQGPAYEQYF.

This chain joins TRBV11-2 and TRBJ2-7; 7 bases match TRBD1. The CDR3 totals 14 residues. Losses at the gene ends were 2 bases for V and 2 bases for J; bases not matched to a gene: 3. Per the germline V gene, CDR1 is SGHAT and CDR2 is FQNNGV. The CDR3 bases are TGTGCCAGCAGCTTAAGAGGGGGCACCTACGAGCAGTACTTC. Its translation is CASSLRGGTYEQYF.

As DNA, the CDR3 is TGCGCCAGCAAACCGGGACAGGGGAGCTATGGCTACACCTTC. Translation gives CASKPGQGSYGYTF. The chain recombines TRBV5-1 with TRBJ1-2, with TRBD1 matching 10 bases. The J segment lost 4 bases and the V segment lost 6 bases, leaving 6 bases of the junction unmatched. This CDR3 comprises 14 residues. Germline V CDR1 and CDR2: SGHRS, YFSETQ.

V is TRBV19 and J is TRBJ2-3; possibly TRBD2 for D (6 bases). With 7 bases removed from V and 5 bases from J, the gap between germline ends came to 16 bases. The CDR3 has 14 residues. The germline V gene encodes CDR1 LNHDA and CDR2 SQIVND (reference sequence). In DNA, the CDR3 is TGTGCCAGTATCGGGGGTAGAGGCGGAGATACGCAGTATTTT. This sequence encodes CASIGGRGGDTQYF.

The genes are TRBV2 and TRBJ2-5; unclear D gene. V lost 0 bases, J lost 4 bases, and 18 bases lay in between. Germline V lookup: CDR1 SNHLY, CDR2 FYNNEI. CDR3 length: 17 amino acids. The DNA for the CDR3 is TGTGCCAGCAGTGAAGCGCTTCTGGCTAGTCGGGTAGAGACCCAGTACTTC. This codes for CASSEALLASRVETQYF.

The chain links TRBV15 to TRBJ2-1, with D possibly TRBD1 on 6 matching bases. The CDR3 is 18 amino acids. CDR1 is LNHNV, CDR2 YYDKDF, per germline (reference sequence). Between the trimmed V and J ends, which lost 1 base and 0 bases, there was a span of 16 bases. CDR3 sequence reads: CATSRATGSKSSYNEQFF. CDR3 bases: TGTGCCACCAGCAGAGCGACAGGATCTAAGAGCTCCTACAATGAGCAGTTCTTC.

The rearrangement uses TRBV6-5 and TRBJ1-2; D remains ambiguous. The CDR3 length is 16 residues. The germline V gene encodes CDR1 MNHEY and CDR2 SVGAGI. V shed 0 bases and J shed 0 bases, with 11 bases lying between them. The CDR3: CASSYSGRETNYGYTF. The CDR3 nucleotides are TGTGCCAGCAGTTACTCGGGGAGGGAGACTAACTATGGCTACACCTTC.

The chain's CDR3 is CASSQVSGVEQFF. DNA for the CDR3: TGTGCCAGCAGCCAAGTTAGCGGGGTAGAGCAGTTCTTC. This rearrangement joins TRBV4-2 to TRBJ2-1, with 8 bases matching TRBD2. Trimming removed 1 base from V and 10 bases from J; junction bases left unmatched: 3. CDR1 is LGHNA, CDR2 YNFKEQ, per germline. The CDR3 totals 13 residues.

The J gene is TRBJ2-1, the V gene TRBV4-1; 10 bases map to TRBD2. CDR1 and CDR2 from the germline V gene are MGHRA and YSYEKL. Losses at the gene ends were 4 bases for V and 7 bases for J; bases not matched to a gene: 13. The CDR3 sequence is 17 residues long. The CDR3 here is CASSPHTGAGGLNEQFF. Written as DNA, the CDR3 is TGCGCCAGCAGCCCTCATACTGGAGCGGGGGGGTTGAATGAGCAGTTCTTC.

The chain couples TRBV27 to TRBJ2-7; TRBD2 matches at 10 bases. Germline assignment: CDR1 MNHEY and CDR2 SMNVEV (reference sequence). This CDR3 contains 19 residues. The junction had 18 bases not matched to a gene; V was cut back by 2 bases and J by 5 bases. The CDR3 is CASSLGGSSGRSFMHEQYF. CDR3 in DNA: TGTGCCAGCAGTTTAGGAGGGTCTAGCGGGAGATCGTTTATGCACGAGCAGTACTTC.

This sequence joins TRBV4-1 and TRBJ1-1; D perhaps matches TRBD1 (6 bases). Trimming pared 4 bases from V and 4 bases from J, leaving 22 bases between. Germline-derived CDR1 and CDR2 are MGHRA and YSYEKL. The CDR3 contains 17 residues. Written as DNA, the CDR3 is TGCGCCAGCAGCCCGGACATGGGGGCTCAGAGGGGCACTGAAGCTTTCTTT. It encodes CASSPDMGAQRGTEAFF.

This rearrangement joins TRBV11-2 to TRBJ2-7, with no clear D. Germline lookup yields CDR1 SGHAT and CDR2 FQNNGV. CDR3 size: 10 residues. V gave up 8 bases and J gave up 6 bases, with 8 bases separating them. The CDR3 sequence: CASGGLEQYF. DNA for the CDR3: TGTGCCAGCGGTGGGCTCGAGCAGTACTTC. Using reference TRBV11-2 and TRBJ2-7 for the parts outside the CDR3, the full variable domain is EAGVAQSPRYKIIEKRQSVAFWCNPISGHATLYWYQQILGQGPKLLIQFQNNGVVDDSQLPKDRFSAERLKGVDSTLKIQPAKLEDSAVYLCASGGLEQYFGPGTRLTVT.

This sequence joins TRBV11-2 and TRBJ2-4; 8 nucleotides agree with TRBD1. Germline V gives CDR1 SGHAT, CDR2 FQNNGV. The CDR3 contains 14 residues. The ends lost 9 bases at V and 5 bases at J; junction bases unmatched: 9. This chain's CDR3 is CASTQQGAQNIQYF. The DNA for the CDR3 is TGTGCCAGTACACAGCAGGGGGCGCAAAACATTCAGTACTTC.

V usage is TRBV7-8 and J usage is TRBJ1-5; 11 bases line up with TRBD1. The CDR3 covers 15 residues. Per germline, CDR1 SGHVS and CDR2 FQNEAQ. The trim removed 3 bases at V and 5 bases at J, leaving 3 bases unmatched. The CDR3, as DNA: TGTGCCAGCAGCTTGGGACAGGGGGGTCATCAGCCCCAGCATTTT. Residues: CASSLGQGGHQPQHF.

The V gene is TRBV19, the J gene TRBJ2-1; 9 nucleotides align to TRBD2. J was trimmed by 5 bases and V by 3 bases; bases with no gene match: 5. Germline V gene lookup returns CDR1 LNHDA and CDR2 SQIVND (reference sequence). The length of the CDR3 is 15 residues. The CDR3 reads CASSILLAGHNEQFF. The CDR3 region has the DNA TGTGCCAGTAGTATCTTACTAGCGGGCCACAATGAGCAGTTCTTC.

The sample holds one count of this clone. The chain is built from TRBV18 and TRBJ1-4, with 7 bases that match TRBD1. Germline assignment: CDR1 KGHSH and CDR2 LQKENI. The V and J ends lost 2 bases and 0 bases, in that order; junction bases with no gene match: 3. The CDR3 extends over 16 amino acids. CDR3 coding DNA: TGTGCCAGCTCACCAAGGACAGGCGCAACTAATGAAAAACTGTTTTTT. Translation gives CASSPRTGATNEKLFF. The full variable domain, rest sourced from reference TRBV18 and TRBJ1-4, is NAGVMQNPRHLVRRRGQEARLRCSPMKGHSHVYWYRQLPEEGLKFMVYLQKENIIDESGMPKERFSAEFPKEGPSILRIQQVVRGDSAAYFCASSPRTGATNEKLFFGSGTQLSVL.

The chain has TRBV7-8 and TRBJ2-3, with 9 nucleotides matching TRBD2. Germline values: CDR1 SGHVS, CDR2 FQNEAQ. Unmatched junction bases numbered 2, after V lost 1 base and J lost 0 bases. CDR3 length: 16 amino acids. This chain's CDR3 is CASSLDTSGSTDTQYF. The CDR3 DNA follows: TGTGCCAGCAGCTTAGATACTAGCGGGAGCACAGATACGCAGTATTTT.

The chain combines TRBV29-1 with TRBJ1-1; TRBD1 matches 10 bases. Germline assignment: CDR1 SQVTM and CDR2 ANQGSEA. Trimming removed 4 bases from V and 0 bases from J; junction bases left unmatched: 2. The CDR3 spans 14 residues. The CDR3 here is CSVGTGGVNTEAFF. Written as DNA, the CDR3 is TGCAGCGTTGGGACAGGGGGGGTGAACACTGAAGCTTTCTTT.

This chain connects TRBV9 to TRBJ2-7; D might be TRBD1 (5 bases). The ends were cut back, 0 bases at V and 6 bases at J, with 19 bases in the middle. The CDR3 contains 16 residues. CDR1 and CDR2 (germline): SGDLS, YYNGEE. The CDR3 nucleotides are TGTGCCAGCAGCGTAGGCCCCACGTTCACCCAGGGCGAGCAGTACTTC. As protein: CASSVGPTFTQGEQYF.